Here is one T cell receptor beta chain with its context. The CDR3 does not close with the conserved phenylalanine or tryptophan, likely indicating a read error. It is unclear where the CDR3 begins or ends on the DNA, so no DNA is shown, and the CDR3 is as TCRdb lists it. Germline V gene sequence: CDR1 SGHRS, CDR2 YFSETQ. The CDR3 comprises 10 residues, both ends counted. As processed by the authors: The authors estimated nucleated cell counts from reference gene primer amplification. TCRdb's copy holds only in-frame clones and misses some; the assay was immunoSEQ multiplex PCR. The V and J calls and clone size are taken from that table; D and trimming were inferred from the DNA. The table lists some 150,000 clones, around 80% of them singletons. The sample is drawn from a study of blood T cell repertoires in COVID-19. Across the whole study: Italy, Spain and the United States were the sources of the convalescent and acute COVID-19 samples. From T cells, B-cell-depleted T cells, or PBMCs came the material, which was cDNA or gDNA.

The sample taken for sequencing was peripheral blood. The source is a woman aged 50 to 60 with acute or convalescent COVID-19. The chain employs TRBV5-1 and TRBJ1-1; the D call in the table, TRBD1, was not verified against the DNA. CDR3 amino acids: CASTSRGPFV.